This TCR beta chain was obtained from a study of beta chain features in type 1 diabetes. Points from the study as a whole: When Type 1 diabetes patients were examined, their TCRB CDR3s proved moderately but significantly shorter in all four CD4+ subsets. Highly expressing activated T cells could be over-counted with a cDNA template. Comparison showed that naive, central memory and Treg TCRB repertoires appeared more similar among patients than among healthy donors.

This clone was seen a few times. Its antigen remains unidentified. Trimming removed 7 bases from V and 4 bases from J; junction bases left unmatched: 6. The CDR3 length is 13 residues. Germline V gene lookup returns CDR1 MDHEN and CDR2 SYDVKM. The isolated RNA, all of it, was reverse transcribed, so expressed TCRB transcripts were what got sequenced. The repertoire was sequenced with immunoSEQ multiplex PCR; TCRdb's copy has only in-frame clones and lacks some. The table lists 300,000 or so clones, 14% of them singletons. The sequencing input was naive CD4+ T cells from blood. This TCR came from a man aged 25-45 years with type 1 diabetes. This chain connects TRBV28 to TRBJ1-2; 7 bases are shared with TRBD1. The CDR3 nucleotides are TGTGCCAGCACCCAGACAGGGCGCTATGGCTACACCTTC. Protein product: CASTQTGRYGYTF.